The rows below give T cell receptor beta chains drawn from one sample of a study of cytomegalovirus exposure and HLA in healthy donors. Sequencing was performed with immunoSEQ multiplex PCR; in TCRdb, only in-frame clones are kept and a portion is missing. The sample lists around 300,000 clones; roughly 90% were seen once. Sequenced: PBMCs. Receptors originate from a man aged 25-45 years in good health and CMV-seronegative. Both conserved end residues are part of each CDR3. A D gene is named only where the DNA matches it firmly. Clone size is not always given. Where it is, it says once, few, many or a class for expanded clones.

v_gene	abundance	len	j_gene	d_gene	CDR3nt	CDR3aa
TRBV15	-	15	TRBJ2-7	-	TGTGCCACCAGCAGAGTCGGGGGTCCCAACTACGAGCAGTACTTC	CATSRVGGPNYEQYF
TRBV2	-	14	TRBJ1-1	-	TGTGCCAGCTCCATCTGGGGAGTGAACACTGAAGCTTTCTTT	CASSIWGVNTEAFF
TRBV4-1	-	14	TRBJ1-3	-	TGCGCCAGCAGCCAGGGCAGGGCAGGAAACACCATATATTTT	CASSQGRAGNTIYF
TRBV6-1	-	16	TRBJ2-3	TRBD1	TGTGCCAGCAGTGCCCAACCGGGACAGGGCACAGATACGCAGTATTTT	CASSAQPGQGTDTQYF
TRBV7-2	-	14	TRBJ1-3	-	TGTGCCAGCAGCTCCGGGGTTGGTGGAAACACCATATATTTT	CASSSGVGGNTIYF
TRBV6-6	-	15	TRBJ2-7	-	TGTGCCAGTGTCGCAACAGGGAAAGGGTCCTACGAGCAGTACTTC	CASVATGKGSYEQYF
TRBV27	-	15	TRBJ2-3	TRBD2	TGTGCCAGCAGCCGTGCCGGGGGGGCCGTAGATACGCAGTATTTT	CASSRAGGAVDTQYF
TRBV27	-	17	TRBJ1-6	-	TGTGCCAGCAGTTCCAGACTGCCGTTATACTATAATTCACCCCTCCACTTT	CASSSRLPLYYNSPLHF
TRBV12-5	-	14	TRBJ2-3	-	TGTGCTAGTGCCCTGGACAGTGCCAGGGATACGCAGTATTTT	CASALDSARDTQYF
TRBV15	-	18	TRBJ1-4	-	TGTGCCACCAGCAGAGACTCGGACATTGATGCAACTAATGAAAAACTGTTTTTT	CATSRDSDIDATNEKLFF
TRBV27	-	15	TRBJ2-7	TRBD2	TGTGCCAGCAGTGGGGGGGACGGCCTATGGGGGTCGGCTTCTTTC	CASSGGDGLWGSASF
TRBV19	few	12	TRBJ1-2	TRBD1	TGTGCCAGTAGTAGGACAGGCTATGGCTACACCTTC	CASSRTGYGYTF
TRBV5-6	-	16	TRBJ1-2	-	TGTGCCAGCAGCACGGCCGGTACAGGGCTTCTATATGGCTACACCTTC	CASSTAGTGLLYGYTF
TRBV7-9	-	12	TRBJ1-1	-	TGTGCCAGCAGCCCCGCTAGCACTGAAGCTTTCTTT	CASSPASTEAFF
TRBV6-5	-	14	TRBJ1-2	TRBD1	TGTGCCAGCAGTTACTCAGCAGGGGGCTATGGCTACACCTTC	CASSYSAGGYGYTF
TRBV5-8	once	15	TRBJ2-5	-	TGTGCCAGCAGCTTCGGTCGGGGATTGCGGGAGACCCAGTACTTC	CASSFGRGLRETQYF
TRBV7-7	once	16	TRBJ2-7	TRBD1	TGTGCCAGCAGCTACCCGGACAGGGGCGACTACTACGAGCAGTACTTC	CASSYPDRGDYYEQYF
TRBV7-9	-	14	TRBJ1-4	-	TGTGCCAGCAGCTTGGGGGCCTGGAGTGAAAAACTGTTTTTT	CASSLGAWSEKLFF